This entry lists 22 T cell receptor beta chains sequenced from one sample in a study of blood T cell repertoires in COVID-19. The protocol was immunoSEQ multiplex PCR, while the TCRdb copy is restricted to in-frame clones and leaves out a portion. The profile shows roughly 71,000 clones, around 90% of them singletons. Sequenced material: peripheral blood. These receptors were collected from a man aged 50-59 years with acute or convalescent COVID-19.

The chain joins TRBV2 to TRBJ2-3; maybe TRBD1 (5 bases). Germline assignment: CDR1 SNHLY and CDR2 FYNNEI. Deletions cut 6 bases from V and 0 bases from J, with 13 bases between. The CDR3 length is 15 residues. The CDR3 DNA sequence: TGTGCCAGCAGGACGGACAAACGAAGCACAGATACGCAGTATTTT. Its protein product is CASRTDKRSTDTQYF.

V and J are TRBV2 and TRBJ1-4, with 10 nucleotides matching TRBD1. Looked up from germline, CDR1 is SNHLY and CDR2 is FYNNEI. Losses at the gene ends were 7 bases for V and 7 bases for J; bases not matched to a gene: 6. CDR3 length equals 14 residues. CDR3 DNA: TGTGCCAGCACCCTGACAGGGGGCTTTGAAAAACTGTTTTTT. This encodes CASTLTGGFEKLFF. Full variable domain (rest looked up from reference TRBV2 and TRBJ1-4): EPEVTQTPSHQVTQMGQEVILRCVPISNHLYFYWYRQILGQKVEFLVSFYNNEISEKSEIFDDQFSVERPDGSNFTLKIRSTKLEDSAMYFCASTLTGGFEKLFFGSGTQLSVL.

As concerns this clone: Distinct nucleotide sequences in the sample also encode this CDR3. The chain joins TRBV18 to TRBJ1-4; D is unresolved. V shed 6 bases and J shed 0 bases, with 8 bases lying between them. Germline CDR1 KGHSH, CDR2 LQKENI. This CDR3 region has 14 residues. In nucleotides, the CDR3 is TGTGCCAGCTCCCCAGGAGCAACTAATGAAAAACTGTTTTTT. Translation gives CASSPGATNEKLFF.

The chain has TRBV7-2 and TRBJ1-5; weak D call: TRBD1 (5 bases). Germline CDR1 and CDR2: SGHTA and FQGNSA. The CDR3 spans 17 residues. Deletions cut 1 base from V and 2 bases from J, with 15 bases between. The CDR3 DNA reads TGTGCCAGCAGCTTAGACGCAGGGAATATCGGCAATCAGCCCCAGCATTTT. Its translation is CASSLDAGNIGNQPQHF.

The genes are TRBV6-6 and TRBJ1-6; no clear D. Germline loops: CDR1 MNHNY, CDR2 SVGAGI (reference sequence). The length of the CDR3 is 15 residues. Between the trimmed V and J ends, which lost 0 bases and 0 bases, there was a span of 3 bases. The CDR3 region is CASSYSYSYNSPLHF. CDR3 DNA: TGTGCCAGCAGTTACTCCTACTCCTATAATTCACCCCTCCACTTT.

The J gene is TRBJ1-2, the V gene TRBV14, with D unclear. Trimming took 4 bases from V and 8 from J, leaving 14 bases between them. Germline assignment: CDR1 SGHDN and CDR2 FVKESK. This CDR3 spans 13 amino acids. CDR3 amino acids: CASSPGPGGGYTF. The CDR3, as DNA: TGTGCCAGCAGCCCTGGGCCCGGCGGGGGCTACACCTTC.

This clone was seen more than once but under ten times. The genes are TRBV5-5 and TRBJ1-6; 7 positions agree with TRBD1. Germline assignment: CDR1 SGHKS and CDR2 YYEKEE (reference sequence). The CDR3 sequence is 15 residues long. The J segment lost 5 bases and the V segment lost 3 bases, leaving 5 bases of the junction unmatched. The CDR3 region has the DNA TGTGCCAGCAGCTCCGGGACAGCGAATAATTCACCCCTCCACTTT. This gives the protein CASSSGTANNSPLHF.

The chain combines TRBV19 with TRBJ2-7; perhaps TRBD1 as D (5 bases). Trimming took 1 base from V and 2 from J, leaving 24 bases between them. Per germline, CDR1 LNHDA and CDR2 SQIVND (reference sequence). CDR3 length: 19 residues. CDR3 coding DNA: TGTGCCAGTAGTATAGTCTTGGTAAGGACCAGGGCTCTTGCCTACGAGCAGTACTTC. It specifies CASSIVLVRTRALAYEQYF.

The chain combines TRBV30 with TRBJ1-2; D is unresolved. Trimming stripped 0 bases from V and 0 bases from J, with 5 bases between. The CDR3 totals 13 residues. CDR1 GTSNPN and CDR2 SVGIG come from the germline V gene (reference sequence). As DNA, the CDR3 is TGTGCCTGGAGTGTACAGACTAACTATGGCTACACCTTC. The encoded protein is CAWSVQTNYGYTF.

CDR3 coding DNA: TGTGCCAGCATATATGACAGGGCCCTGAACACCGGGGAGCTGTTTTTT. This encodes CASIYDRALNTGELFF. The chain carries TRBV7-2 and TRBJ2-2; 7 bases line up with TRBD1. Germline values: CDR1 SGHTA, CDR2 FQGNSA. The CDR3 covers 16 residues. The ends lost 7 bases at V and 1 base at J; junction bases unmatched: 9.

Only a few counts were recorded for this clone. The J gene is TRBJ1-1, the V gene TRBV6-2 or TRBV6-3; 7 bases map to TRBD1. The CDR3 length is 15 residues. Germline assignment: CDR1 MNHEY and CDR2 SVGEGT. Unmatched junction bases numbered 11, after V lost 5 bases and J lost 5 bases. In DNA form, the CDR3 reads TGTGCCAGCAGTAGACAGGGATCGGTTGAGACTGAAGCTTTCTTT. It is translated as CASSRQGSVETEAFF.

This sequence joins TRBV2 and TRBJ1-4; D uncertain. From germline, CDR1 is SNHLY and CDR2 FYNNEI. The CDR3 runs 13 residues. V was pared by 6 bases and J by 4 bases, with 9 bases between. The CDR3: CASRARLNEKLFF. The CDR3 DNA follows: TGTGCCAGCAGGGCCAGACTTAATGAAAAACTGTTTTTT.

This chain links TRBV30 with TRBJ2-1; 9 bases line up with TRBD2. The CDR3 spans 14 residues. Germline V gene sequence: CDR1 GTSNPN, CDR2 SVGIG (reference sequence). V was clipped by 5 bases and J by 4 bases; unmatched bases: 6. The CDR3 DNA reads TGTGCCTGGCGAGGCGGGGGGGCGTACAATGAGCAGTTCTTC. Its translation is CAWRGGGAYNEQFF.

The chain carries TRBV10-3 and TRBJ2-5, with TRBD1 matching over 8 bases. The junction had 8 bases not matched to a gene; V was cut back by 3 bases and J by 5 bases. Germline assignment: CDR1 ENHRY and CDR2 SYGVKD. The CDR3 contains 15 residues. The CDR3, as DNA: TGTGCCATCAGTGAAGGACAGGGAGGTCGGGAGACCCAGTACTTC. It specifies CAISEGQGGRETQYF.

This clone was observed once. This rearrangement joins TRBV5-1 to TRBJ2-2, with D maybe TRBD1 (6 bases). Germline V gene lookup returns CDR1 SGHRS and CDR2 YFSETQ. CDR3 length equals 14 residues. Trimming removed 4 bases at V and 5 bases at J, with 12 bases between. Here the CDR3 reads CASSGGHTTGELFF. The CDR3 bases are TGCGCCAGCAGCGGGGGACATACGACCGGGGAGCTGTTTTTT.

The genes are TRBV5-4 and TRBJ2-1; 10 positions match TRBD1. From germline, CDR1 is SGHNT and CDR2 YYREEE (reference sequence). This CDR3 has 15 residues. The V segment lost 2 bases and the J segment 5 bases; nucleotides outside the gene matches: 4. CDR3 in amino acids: CASSFPGTGDNEQFF. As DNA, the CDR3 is TGTGCCAGCAGCTTCCCCGGGACAGGGGACAATGAGCAGTTCTTC.

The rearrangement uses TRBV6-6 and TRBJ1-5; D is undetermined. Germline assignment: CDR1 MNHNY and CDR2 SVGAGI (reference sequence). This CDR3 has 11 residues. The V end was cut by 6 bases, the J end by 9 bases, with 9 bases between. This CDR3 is CASSHPGPQHF. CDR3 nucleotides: TGTGCCAGCAGCCACCCGGGGCCCCAGCATTTT.

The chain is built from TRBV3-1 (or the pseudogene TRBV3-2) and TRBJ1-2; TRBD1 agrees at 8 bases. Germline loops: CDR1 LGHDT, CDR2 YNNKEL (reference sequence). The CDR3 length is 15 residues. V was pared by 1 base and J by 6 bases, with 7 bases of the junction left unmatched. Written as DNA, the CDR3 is TGTGCCAGCAGCCAAGCAGGGGGCAGAGACGATGGCTACACCTTC. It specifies CASSQAGGRDDGYTF.

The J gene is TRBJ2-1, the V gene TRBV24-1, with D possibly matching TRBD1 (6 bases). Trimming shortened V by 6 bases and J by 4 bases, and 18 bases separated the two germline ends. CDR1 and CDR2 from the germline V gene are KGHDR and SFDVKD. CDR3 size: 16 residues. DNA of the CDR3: TGTGCCACCAGTTCAACCGGGACAACTTTGTACAATGAGCAGTTCTTC. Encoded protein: CATSSTGTTLYNEQFF.

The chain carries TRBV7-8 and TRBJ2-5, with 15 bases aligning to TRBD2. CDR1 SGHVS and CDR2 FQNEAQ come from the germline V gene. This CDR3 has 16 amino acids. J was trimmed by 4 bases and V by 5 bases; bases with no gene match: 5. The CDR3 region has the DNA TGTGCCAGCAGCCCAAGGGGACTAGCGGGGGGAGAGACCCAGTACTTC. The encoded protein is CASSPRGLAGGETQYF.

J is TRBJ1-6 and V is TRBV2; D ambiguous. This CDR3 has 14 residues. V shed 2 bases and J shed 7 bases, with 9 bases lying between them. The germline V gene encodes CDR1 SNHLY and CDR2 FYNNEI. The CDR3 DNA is TGTGCCAGCAGTGAAATGCGGTACAATTCACCCCTCCACTTT. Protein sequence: CASSEMRYNSPLHF.

The DNA for the CDR3 is TGTGCCAGCACCAGGGGGCTATCCAATGAGCAGTTCTTC. It specifies CASTRGLSNEQFF. V is TRBV28 and J is TRBJ2-1, with 8 positions matching TRBD1. J gave up 6 bases and V 7 bases, and 5 bases lay outside the gene matches. The CDR3 loop spans 13 amino acids. Looked up from germline, CDR1 is MDHEN and CDR2 is SYDVKM.